The 13 T cell receptor beta chains listed next were all sequenced from one sample in a study of cytomegalovirus exposure and HLA in healthy donors. The primer mix had 60 Vbeta and 13 Jbeta primers. The repertoire was sequenced with immunoSEQ multiplex PCR; TCRdb's copy has only in-frame clones and lacks some. The table lists over 80,000 clones, over 65% of them singletons. The source material was PBMCs. Receptor source: a man aged 50-59 years in good health and CMV-seronegative.

This chain uses TRBV6-5 with TRBJ2-2; possible D gene TRBD2, 5 bases. The CDR3 spans 14 residues. Trimming left V 8 bases short and J 1 base short, with 11 bases between. Germline V gene data show CDR1 as MNHEY and CDR2 as SVGAGI. CDR3 loop: CASRGSLNTGELFF. The CDR3 coding sequence is TGTGCCAGCCGAGGGAGTTTGAACACCGGGGAGCTGTTTTTT.

The chain has TRBV9 and TRBJ2-7; 7 positions agree with TRBD2. The germline V gene has CDR1 SGDLS and CDR2 YYNGEE. The CDR3 runs 18 residues. After removal of 0 bases from V and 1 base from J, the junction contained 13 bases not matched to a gene. The CDR3 is CASSVAEVGASGSYEQYF. As DNA, the CDR3 is TGTGCCAGCAGCGTAGCTGAGGTTGGGGCTAGCGGTTCCTACGAGCAGTACTTC.

The gene calls are TRBV7-2 and TRBJ2-3, with 8 bases lining up with TRBD2. The germline gives CDR1 SGHTA, CDR2 FQGNSA. The CDR3 has 16 residues. With V trimmed by 5 bases and J by 4 bases, 11 bases remained unmatched. The CDR3 DNA reads TGTGCCAGCAGCCATCGCGCAGCGGGAGCCGCAGATACGCAGTATTTT. Translating gives CASSHRAAGAADTQYF.

The chain links TRBV7-9 to TRBJ2-7; 8 nucleotides agree with TRBD1. The CDR3 covers 17 residues. Germline values: CDR1 SEHNR, CDR2 FQNEAQ (reference sequence). The trim removed 0 bases at V and 3 bases at J, leaving 10 bases unmatched. The DNA of the CDR3 is TGTGCCAGCAGCTTAGCTCGTGGACAGGGACTTATCTACGAGCAGTACTTC. Amino acids: CASSLARGQGLIYEQYF.

V gene TRBV9 combines with J gene TRBJ2-5, with 7 bases matching TRBD2. This CDR3 contains 12 residues. Germline values: CDR1 SGDLS, CDR2 YYNGEE. Trimming cost V 4 bases and J 5 bases; bases outside gene matches: 2. CDR3 sequence (DNA): TGTGCCAGCAGCACCGGGGGGGAGACCCAGTACTTC. Residues: CASSTGGETQYF.

The chain couples TRBV19 to TRBJ2-1; unclear D gene. Germline V gives CDR1 LNHDA, CDR2 SQIVND (reference sequence). V was shortened by 1 base and J by 6 bases, with 13 bases between the two germline ends. CDR3 size: 15 residues. As DNA, the CDR3 is TGTGCCAGTAGTATAGGCACCGCCCGGTCCAATGAGCAGTTCTTC. Translated, it gives CASSIGTARSNEQFF.

The rearrangement uses TRBV6-5 and TRBJ1-6, with TRBD1 matching over 7 bases. The CDR3 spans 14 residues. CDR1 is MNHEY, CDR2 SVGAGI, per germline. Germline trimming cut 7 bases from V and 7 bases from J; bases unmatched to any gene: 7. Here the CDR3 reads CASTLEGANSPLHF. For the CDR3, the DNA is TGTGCCAGCACTCTGGAGGGGGCGAATTCACCCCTCCACTTT.

This chain links TRBV18 with TRBJ2-5; TRBD1 matches at 9 bases. The CDR3 sequence is 16 residues long. In germline, CDR1 is KGHSH, CDR2 LQKENI. J gave up 7 bases and V 1 base, and 10 bases lay outside the gene matches. The CDR3 reads CASSPLGQGISGTQYF. The CDR3 DNA reads TGTGCCAGCTCACCACTTGGACAGGGGATATCGGGGACCCAGTACTTC.

This rearrangement joins TRBV19 to TRBJ1-5; the match to TRBD1 covers 7 bases. CDR1 is LNHDA, CDR2 SQIVND, per germline (reference sequence). J was trimmed by 6 bases and V by 5 bases; bases with no gene match: 10. The CDR3 has 15 residues. CDR3 loop: CASSRLGQDGQPQHF. The CDR3 DNA reads TGTGCCAGTAGTCGACTCGGACAGGATGGTCAGCCCCAGCATTTT.

This chain uses TRBV5-4 with TRBJ1-1, with TRBD1 matching over 8 bases. Trimming removed 4 bases from V and 8 bases from J; junction bases left unmatched: 7. The CDR3 has 13 residues. Germline V gene lookup returns CDR1 SGHNT and CDR2 YYREEE (reference sequence). The CDR3 DNA is TGTGCCAGCAGCGCCCGACAGGGGAAGGAAGCTTTCTTT. As protein: CASSARQGKEAFF. The full variable domain, its missing parts supplied by reference TRBV5-4 and TRBJ1-1, is ETGVTQSPTHLIKTRGQQVTLRCSSQSGHNTVSWYQQALGQGPQFIFQYYREEENGRGNFPPRFSGLQFPNYSSELNVNALELDDSALYLCASSARQGKEAFFGQGTRLTVV.

The rearrangement uses TRBV7-9 and TRBJ2-2, with 7 positions matching TRBD1. With V trimmed by 1 base and J by 3 bases, 8 bases remained unmatched. The CDR3 totals 17 residues. Germline V gene data show CDR1 as SEHNR and CDR2 as FQNEAQ (reference sequence). CDR3 in DNA: TGTGCCAGCAGCTTAGTCCGGACAGGTGACTACACCGGGGAGCTGTTTTTT. Translation gives CASSLVRTGDYTGELFF.

V gene TRBV4-2 combines with J gene TRBJ2-2; D unresolved. Trimming removed 0 bases from V and 7 bases from J, with 6 bases in between. Germline V gives CDR1 LGHNA, CDR2 YNFKEQ. The CDR3 totals 13 residues. CDR3 amino acids: CASSQEWHGELFF. The CDR3 coding sequence is TGTGCCAGCAGCCAAGAATGGCACGGGGAGCTGTTTTTT.

The V call is TRBV28, the J call TRBJ2-3; D gene ambiguous. The CDR3 consists of 12 residues. V was pared by 6 bases and J by 5 bases, with 9 bases between. Germline CDR1 and CDR2: MDHEN and SYDVKM. CDR3 coding DNA: TGTGCCAGCAGCCCGCAGGAAGATACGCAGTATTTT. It translates to CASSPQEDTQYF. The complete variable domain, with remaining parts taken from reference TRBV28 and TRBJ2-3, reads DVKVTQSSRYLVKRTGEKVFLECVQDMDHENMFWYRQDPGLGLRLIYFSYDVKMKEKGDIPEGYSVSREKKERFSLILESASTNQTSMYLCASSPQEDTQYFGPGTRLTVL.